The T cell receptor beta chain under discussion was sequenced for a study of control samples from healthy donors and cancer patients. The data were produced by immunoSEQ multiplex PCR, yet TCRdb's version contains in-frame clones alone and is incomplete. The data hold about 150,000 clones, with just over 85% observed a single time. The trim removed 5 bases at V and 0 bases at J, leaving 6 bases unmatched. The CDR3 runs to 16 residues. Germline V gene sequence: CDR1 LNHDA, CDR2 SQIVND (reference sequence). Sequenced: blood. This TCR was recovered from a man younger than 35 in good health. The chain couples TRBV19 to TRBJ1-5; 8 bases are a match to TRBD1. CDR3 region: CASSGTGDYSNQPQHF. The CDR3 coding sequence is TGTGCCAGTAGTGGGACAGGTGACTATAGCAATCAGCCCCAGCATTTT.